Sequencing of this TCR beta chain was carried out in a study of T cell clonality in common variable immunodeficiency. General study points: Compared with healthy controls, CVID subjects showed increased TCRbeta clonality, mostly in about a third. Compared with controls, CVID subjects had fewer shared TCRbeta clones. CVID patient heterogeneity limited repertoire-clinical complication correlations.

Most patients and controls had Caucasian heritage. Trimming cost V 1 base and J 5 bases; bases outside gene matches: 4. Germline lookup yields CDR1 MGHRA and CDR2 YSYEKL. The CDR3 consists of 15 residues. Assay: immunoSEQ multiplex PCR; the TCRdb copy retains only in-frame clones and omits some. The data show about 37,000 clones, none appearing only once, with 0.95% held by the ten largest. This clone was detected many times. Its antigen is currently unknown. Read data end 3 residues before the CDR3 end; the end is taken from the germline J gene. The chain joins TRBV4-1 to TRBJ1-4; 7 nucleotides match TRBD1. This clonotype was obtained from a person between 18 and 75 years old in good health. The sample consisted of peripheral blood mononuclear cells. CDR3 in amino acids: CASSQAAGQNEKLFF. Incomplete CDR3 DNA: TGCGCCAGCAGCCAAGCGGCGGGACAGAATGAAAAA.